This is a list of T cell receptor beta chains from one sample in a study of PD-1 blockade in classical Hodgkin lymphoma. Clones were sequenced by immunoSEQ multiplex PCR, and TCRdb holds only the in-frame ones, with some missing. The repertoire includes 100,000 or so clones, approximately 89% of them detected once, and about 20% sits in the top ten. Sequenced material: peripheral blood mononuclear cells (PBMCs), taken before the fourth cycle of nivolumab. Receptors were obtained from a human donor with classical Hodgkin lymphoma. CDR3s leave out the opening cysteine and the closing phenylalanine or tryptophan. Each record gives: J gene, V gene, clone size, CDR3 protein. Rows may omit the clone size; those that give it use once, few, many or a size class.

TRBJ2-1,TRBV5-6,.,ASSQTSGMGYGDNEQF
TRBJ2-3,TRBV5-1,.,ASSPGDGRTISTDTQY
TRBJ2-1,TRBV4-1,once,ASSHSAGALSYNEQF
TRBJ2-7,TRBV5-6,.,ASSLPGTSRSYEQY
TRBJ2-7,TRBV28,.,ASSEWSSYEQY
TRBJ2-2,TRBV25-1,once,ASSDRLALNTGELF
TRBJ1-3,TRBV27,.,ASRARGAPASGNTIY
TRBJ2-1,TRBV19,.,ASSTRHRDEQF
TRBJ1-5,TRBV6-1,.,ASTWMGWGQPQH
TRBJ2-3,TRBV6-6,.,ASKPVAGGTDTQY
TRBJ1-5,TRBV28,.,ASSLPGAALYSNQPQH
TRBJ1-2,TRBV30,.,VWGSSNYGYT
TRBJ2-3,TRBV6-1,.,ASSGLARRADTQY
TRBJ1-5,TRBV7-2,.,ASSDRVLGQPQH
TRBJ1-2,TRBV9,.,ASSMDRNYGYT
TRBJ2-5,TRBV20-1,.,SAYVGETQY
TRBJ1-1,TRBV25-1,few,ANKRSEAF
TRBJ2-4,TRBV7-9,.,ASSLGLGPLGKNIQY
TRBJ2-3,TRBV28,.,ASSFSGSIADTQY
TRBJ2-7,TRBV4-1,few,ASSQASQTSLWAYEQY
TRBJ1-2,TRBV5-8,.,ASSFWTSPRANYGYT
TRBJ1-2,TRBV28,.,ASSSGQYGYT
TRBJ2-5,TRBV29-1,.,SVEDWTSGQETQY
TRBJ1-4,TRBV9,.,ASSVGIQGEKLF
TRBJ1-4,TRBV2,few,ASSEGGRGEEKLF
TRBJ2-1,TRBV15,many,ATSRGSGESEQF
TRBJ2-3,TRBV27,.,ASSPSGRVGSTDTQY
TRBJ2-5,TRBV4-3,.,ASSQDRGGGWETQY
TRBJ2-7,TRBV11-2,.,ASSLETSGFPYEQY
TRBJ2-7,TRBV18,.,ASSPPGQAPNEQY
TRBJ1-1,TRBV18,.,ASSPPWVGRF
TRBJ2-3,TRBV19,.,ASSIRAGARDTQY
TRBJ1-5,TRBV5-6,few,ASSNVRTGIGQPQH
TRBJ1-4,TRBV7-2,once,ASSLDDEKLF
TRBJ1-2,TRBV10-1,.,ASIGDRTGSYGYT
TRBJ1-5,TRBV6-1,once,ASSGTTGYSNQPQH